Shown below are 11 T cell receptor beta chains from a single sample sequenced in a study of CD8 T cells in Susac syndrome (dated by TCRdb to between 2019 and 2020). The library relied on the immunoSEQ multiplex PCR assay. RNA was extracted using the RNeasy kit, and roughly 0.45 to 1 ug of the RNA was reverse transcribed with random hexamers. TCRdb itself trimmed the public reads at Q25 with fastp, ran MiXCR and retained productive beta chains. CDR3 protein duplicates are merged, each entry listing the most common genes and DNA. In all, the sample holds about 140,000 distinct CDR3 sequences, and roughly 96% of those were seen once. Approximately 0.12% of the sample goes to the ten largest clones. The sample was CD4+ T cells from PBMCs. The receptors shown here come from a human donor with multiple sclerosis.

The CDR3 protein is CASSSQAVGQETQYF. CDR3 nucleotide sequence: TGTGCCAGCAGTTCTCAGGCTGTGGGACAAGAGACCCAGTACTTC. The chain is built from TRBV28 and TRBJ2-5; D ambiguous. This CDR3 has 15 amino acids. V gave up 4 bases and J gave up 2 bases, with 14 bases separating them. CDR1 and CDR2 from the germline V gene are MDHEN and SYDVKM.

The V and J genes are TRBV29-1 and TRBJ1-4; 7 bases fit TRBD1. The germline V gene encodes CDR1 SQVTM and CDR2 ANQGSEA. This CDR3 is built from 13 residues. V lost 7 bases to trimming and J lost 5 bases; unmatched junction nucleotides: 7. The CDR3 spells CSAEGGRNEKLFF. CDR3 nucleotides: TGCAGCGCCGAAGGGGGCCGAAATGAAAAACTGTTTTTT.

This clonotype was observed once. The V gene is TRBV4-3, the J gene TRBJ1-2; unclear D gene. Germline CDR1 LGHNA, CDR2 YSLEER. There are 15 residues in the CDR3. Between the trimmed V and J ends, which lost 0 bases and 5 bases, there was a span of 13 bases. The CDR3 DNA reads as TGCGCCAGCAGCCAAGAGGGCGGGCCGACGTATGGCTACACCTTC. Protein product: CASSQEGGPTYGYTF.

The chain joins TRBV20-1 to TRBJ2-5; tentative D call: TRBD1 (6 bases). V was shortened by 1 base and J by 2 bases, with 14 bases between the two germline ends. Germline V gene sequence: CDR1 DFQATT, CDR2 SNEGSKA (reference sequence). CDR3 size: 15 residues. In DNA, the CDR3 is TGCAGTGCTAGAGGGCGTTCAGGGGCGCAAGAGACCCAGTACTTC. Protein sequence: CSARGRSGAQETQYF.

The gene calls are TRBV5-1 and TRBJ2-1; 7 nucleotides agree with TRBD2. Germline V lookup: CDR1 SGHRS, CDR2 YFSETQ. This CDR3 is built from 16 residues. V lost 0 bases and J lost 6; bases outside the gene matches: 9. CDR3 region: CASSLGTSVGSNEQFF. The CDR3 DNA is TGCGCCAGCAGCTTGGGAACTAGCGTAGGTTCCAATGAGCAGTTCTTC.

This chain uses TRBV28 with TRBJ2-1; TRBD2 aligns across 13 bases. Trimming removed 5 bases from V and 9 bases from J; junction bases left unmatched: 13. The CDR3 consists of 17 residues. Germline CDR1 MDHEN, CDR2 SYDVKM. The CDR3 sequence is CASSIYRGTSGTSEQFF. The CDR3 coding sequence is TGTGCCAGCAGTATCTACCGGGGGACTAGCGGGACGAGTGAGCAGTTCTTC.

The chain links TRBV27 to TRBJ2-7; 9 bases agree with TRBD2. Germline V gene lookup returns CDR1 MNHEY and CDR2 SMNVEV (reference sequence). With V trimmed by 1 base and J by 1 base, 2 bases remained unmatched. This CDR3 is 15 amino acids long. CDR3 DNA sequence: TGTGCCAGCAGTTTATTAGCGGGGGCTTCCTACGAGCAGTACTTC. This sequence encodes CASSLLAGASYEQYF.

The V gene is TRBV5-4, the J gene TRBJ1-6, with 9 bases identical to TRBD1. The V segment lost 4 bases and the J segment 9 bases; nucleotides outside the gene matches: 8. CDR1 is SGHNT, CDR2 YYREEE, per germline (reference sequence). This CDR3 has 15 residues. The CDR3 nucleotides read TGTGCCAGCAGCCGACCGGGACAGGGAGGTTCACCCCTCCACTTT. This codes for CASSRPGQGGSPLHF. Combining the CDR3 with reference TRBV5-4 and TRBJ1-6 gives the whole variable domain ETGVTQSPTHLIKTRGQQVTLRCSSQSGHNTVSWYQQALGQGPQFIFQYYREEENGRGNFPPRFSGLQFPNYSSELNVNALELDDSALYLCASSRPGQGGSPLHFGNGTRLTVT.

V gene TRBV28 combines with J gene TRBJ1-6, with D unresolved. V dropped 5 bases and J dropped 10 bases, with 9 bases sitting between them. This CDR3 has 12 amino acids. Germline-derived CDR1 and CDR2 are MDHEN and SYDVKM. CDR3 residues: CASSAWTSPLHF. For the CDR3, the DNA is TGTGCCAGCAGTGCCTGGACCTCACCCCTCCACTTT. The variable domain in full, completed from reference TRBV28 and TRBJ1-6, reads DVKVTQSSRYLVKRTGEKVFLECVQDMDHENMFWYRQDPGLGLRLIYFSYDVKMKEKGDIPEGYSVSREKKERFSLILESASTNQTSMYLCASSAWTSPLHFGNGTRLTVT.

The rearrangement joins TRBV7-3 to TRBJ2-3; D is unresolved. Trimming stripped 5 bases from V and 2 bases from J, with 11 bases between. Per the germline V gene, CDR1 is SGHTA and CDR2 is FQGTGA. This CDR3 spans 14 amino acids. CDR3 DNA sequence: TGTGCCAGCAGCCCGGGTCTTTCCACAGATACGCAGTATTTT. This sequence encodes CASSPGLSTDTQYF.

This chain links TRBV5-1 with TRBJ2-1; tentative D call: TRBD1 (6 bases). The V and J ends lost 0 bases and 4 bases respectively, with 11 bases between them. Germline CDR1 and CDR2: SGHRS and YFSETQ. The CDR3 contains 15 residues. This CDR3 reads CASSLDGTTYNEQFF. DNA for the CDR3: TGCGCCAGCAGCTTGGACGGGACAACTTACAATGAGCAGTTCTTC.